This T cell receptor beta chain was found in a study of T-cell memory formation after mild COVID-19. General study findings and limits: Clones that got smaller from day 15 to 85 had even CD4/CD8, while clones growing later tipped toward CD4+.

This clonotype occurred many times. Its antigen is unknown. In germline, CDR1 is MDHEN, CDR2 SYDVKM. Trimming cost V 8 bases and J 2 bases, with 9 bases left between them. The CDR3 runs 12 residues. One entry per CDR3 protein, called by TCRdb with MiXCR from the 5' RACE reads. The table includes about 350,000 distinct CDR3 sequences, about 13% detected once. The sequence came from a man aged 18 to 29 who had mild COVID-19 (a few samples of this study predate the infection). Cell type and time point are not known. The chain carries TRBV28 and TRBJ1-2; possibly TRBD1 for D (6 bases). The specimen sequenced was PBMCs or a T cell subset sorted from them (not recorded which). Here the CDR3 DNA reads TGTGCCAGCGAAGACAGGAACTATGGCTACACCTTC. Its translation is CASEDRNYGYTF.